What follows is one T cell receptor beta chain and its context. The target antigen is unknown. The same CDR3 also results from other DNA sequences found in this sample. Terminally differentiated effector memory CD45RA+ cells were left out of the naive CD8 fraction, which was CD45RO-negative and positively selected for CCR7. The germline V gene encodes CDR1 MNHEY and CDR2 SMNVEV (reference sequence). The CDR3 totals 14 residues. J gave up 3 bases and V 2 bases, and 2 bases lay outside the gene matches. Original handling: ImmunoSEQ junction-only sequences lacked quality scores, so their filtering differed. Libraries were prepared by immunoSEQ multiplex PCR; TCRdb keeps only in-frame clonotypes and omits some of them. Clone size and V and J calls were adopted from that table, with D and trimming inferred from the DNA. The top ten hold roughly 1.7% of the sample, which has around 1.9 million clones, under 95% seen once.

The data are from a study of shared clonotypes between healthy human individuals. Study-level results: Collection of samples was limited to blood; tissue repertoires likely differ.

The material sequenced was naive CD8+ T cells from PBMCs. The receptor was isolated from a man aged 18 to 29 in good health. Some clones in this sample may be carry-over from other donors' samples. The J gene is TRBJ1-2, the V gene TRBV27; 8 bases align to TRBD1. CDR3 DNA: TGTGCCAGCAGTTTAGACAGGGGTGACTATGGCTACACCTTC. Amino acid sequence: CASSLDRGDYGYTF.